These 4 T cell receptor beta chains came from one sample sequenced in a study of cytomegalovirus exposure and HLA in healthy donors. 13 Jbeta primers and 60 Vbeta primers were used for the PCR. Data came from immunoSEQ multiplex PCR; TCRdb stores just in-frame clones and leaves some out. The sample carries under 120,000 clones, roughly 70% recorded once. Sequencing was performed on PBMCs. The receptor set was obtained from a man between 35 and 55 years old in good health and CMV-seropositive.

The count of this clone is one. The chain employs TRBV5-4 and TRBJ1-1; D unresolved. Looked up from germline, CDR1 is SGHNT and CDR2 is YYREEE (reference sequence). Deletions cut 0 bases from V and 10 bases from J, with 10 bases between. This CDR3 has 12 residues. CDR3 amino acids: CASSLDLAAAFF. The CDR3 nucleotides read TGTGCCAGCAGCTTGGACCTCGCGGCAGCTTTCTTT.

The CDR3: CASSYPVGRANTGELFF. The DNA for the CDR3 is TGTGCCAGCAGTTATCCGGTGGGGAGGGCGAACACCGGGGAGCTGTTTTTT. This chain uses TRBV28 with TRBJ2-2, with TRBD2 identical over 7 bases. V was pared by 4 bases and J by 0 bases, with 8 bases of the junction left unmatched. This CDR3 is 17 amino acids long. Germline loops: CDR1 MDHEN, CDR2 SYDVKM.

This sequence joins TRBV11-2 and TRBJ2-7; TRBD1 agrees at 11 bases. The germline gives CDR1 SGHAT, CDR2 FQNNGV. The CDR3 has 15 residues. Trimming at V came to 5 bases and at J to 0 bases, leaving 3 bases not matched to a gene. CDR3 residues: CASSRDRGFSYEQYV. Here the CDR3 DNA reads TGTGCCAGCAGCCGGGACAGGGGGTTCTCCTACGAGCAGTACGTC.

Only a few counts were recorded for this clone. The chain couples TRBV11-2 to TRBJ2-3; tentative D call: TRBD2 (5 bases). This CDR3 has 14 amino acids. Looked up from germline, CDR1 is SGHAT and CDR2 is FQNNGV. V was trimmed by 5 bases and J by 13 bases, leaving 22 bases between them. The CDR3 nucleotides are TGTGCCAGCAGCACCTCCTATTTGCCAAAGGAGGAGTATTTT. Translation gives CASSTSYLPKEEYF.